This is a list of T cell receptor beta chains from one sample in a study of blood T cells in healthy people across ages. TCRdb re-called the 5' RACE reads with MiXCR, one entry per CDR3 protein. This sample carries around 1,500,000 distinct CDR3 sequences, roughly 40% of them seen once, and the ten largest clones take around 8%. The sample taken for sequencing was blood. The receptors originated from a woman under 30 in good health. The CDR3 runs from the conserved cysteine through the conserved F or W. Fields, in order: J gene, clone size, V gene, D gene, CDR3 DNA, CDR3 protein. D genes are given only for firm matches. Rows may omit the clone size; those that give it use once, few, many or a size class.

>TRBJ2-1|.|TRBV19|.
TGTGCCAGTACCCAGGGACCCTACAATGAGCAGTTCTTC
CASTQGPYNEQFF
>TRBJ1-1|.|TRBV19|.
TGTGCCAGTATGGGTCGCGGAGTGGGATCGAACACTGAAGCTTTCTTT
CASMGRGVGSNTEAFF
>TRBJ2-1|.|TRBV2|.
TGTGCCAGCAGTTGGACCAACAATGAGCAGTTCTTC
CASSWTNNEQFF
>TRBJ1-6|few|TRBV12-3/TRBV12-4|.
TGTGCCAGCCGGCTAGCCTATAATTCACCCCTCCACTTT
CASRLAYNSPLHF
>TRBJ1-1|.|TRBV7-9|.
TGTGCCAGCAGCTTAGGGGACGAGAACACTGAAGCTTTCTTT
CASSLGDENTEAFF
>TRBJ2-3|.|TRBV4-1|TRBD1
TGCGCCAGCAGCCCCAGGCAGACAGGGCGCACAGATACGCAGTATTTT
CASSPRQTGRTDTQYF
>TRBJ2-7|.|TRBV7-9|.
TGTGCCAGCAGCTTAGAAATCTGCGAGCAGTACTTC
CASSLEICEQYF
>TRBJ2-1|.|TRBV6-2/TRBV6-3|.
TGTGCCAGCAGTTACAGGACACTAGTCCCTTCCTACAATGAGCAGTTCTTC
CASSYRTLVPSYNEQFF
>TRBJ2-7|.|TRBV15|.
TGTGCCACCAGCAGAGACGGGGGTCCCCGCGAGCAGTACTTC
CATSRDGGPREQYF
>TRBJ2-5|.|TRBV4-1|TRBD2
TGCGCCAGCAGCCAATTTCCCGGGGAGGGTCAAGAGACCCAGTACTTC
CASSQFPGEGQETQYF
>TRBJ2-3|.|TRBV6-1|.
TGTGCCAGCCGAACGGCGGGGACTAGCACAGATACGCAGTATTTT
CASRTAGTSTDTQYF
>TRBJ1-1|few|TRBV10-3|.
TGTGCCATCAGTGAGGGCGGCATTTTGAACACTGAAGCTTTCTTT
CAISEGGILNTEAFF
>TRBJ2-2|few|TRBV20-1|TRBD2
TGCAGTGCTAGCAGGACTAGCGGGGTTGACGGGGAGCTGTTTTTT
CSASRTSGVDGELFF
>TRBJ1-2|.|TRBV28|TRBD1
TGTGCCAGCAGTATCAACAGGGGGGCGCAGGGCTACACCTTC
CASSINRGAQGYTF
>TRBJ2-5|.|TRBV18|.
TGTGCCAGCTCACCACCCAACAAAAGCGGCCAAGAGACCCAGTACTTC
CASSPPNKSGQETQYF